The 27 T cell receptor beta chains below all came from one sample that was sequenced in a study of T cell responses to AZD1222 COVID-19 vaccine. Libraries were prepared by immunoSEQ multiplex PCR; TCRdb keeps only in-frame clonotypes and omits some of them. The data hold over 110,000 clones, with 85% to 90% observed a single time. The material was peripheral blood, obtained on day 0 of AZD1222 vaccination. The source of these receptors is an adult in good health.

This clone has a count of ten or more. In the same sample, other DNA sequences code for this CDR3. The rearrangement links TRBV12-3 or TRBV12-4 to TRBJ1-5, with D unclear. V shed 3 bases and J shed 3 bases, with 6 bases lying between them. The CDR3 totals 13 residues. The DNA of the CDR3 is TGTGCCAGCAGTTTCGGATCCAATCAGCCCCAGCATTTT. Translating gives CASSFGSNQPQHF.

J is TRBJ2-1 and V is TRBV9; perhaps TRBD2 as D (6 bases). V gave up 2 bases and J gave up 6 bases, with 12 bases separating them. The CDR3 consists of 14 residues. Germline V gives CDR1 SGDLS, CDR2 YYNGEE. Here the CDR3 reads CASSVTGGANEQFF. The CDR3, as DNA: TGTGCCAGCAGCGTCACCGGGGGAGCCAATGAGCAGTTCTTC.

V and J are TRBV27 and TRBJ2-7; 8 bases map to TRBD1. Trimming cost V 4 bases and J 2 bases; bases outside gene matches: 4. The germline CDR1 and CDR2 sequences are MNHEY and SMNVEV (reference sequence). There are 14 residues in the CDR3. The CDR3: CASSSGGAPYEQYF. The CDR3 bases are TGTGCCAGCAGTTCAGGGGGCGCCCCCTACGAGCAGTACTTC.

The chain has TRBV19 and TRBJ2-7; D perhaps matches TRBD1 (6 bases). V dropped 3 bases and J dropped 2 bases, with 17 bases sitting between them. The CDR3 consists of 16 residues. The germline gives CDR1 LNHDA, CDR2 SQIVND (reference sequence). The CDR3 DNA is TGTGCCAGTAGTATCTACGGGACAAAAAGCACCTACGAGCAGTACTTC. Its translation: CASSIYGTKSTYEQYF.

V and J are TRBV30 and TRBJ2-6; D may match TRBD1 or TRBD2 (5 bases each). CDR3 length equals 13 residues. Deletions cut 7 bases from V and 2 bases from J, with 9 bases between. Looked up from germline, CDR1 is GTSNPN and CDR2 is SVGIG (reference sequence). The CDR3 DNA reads as TGTGCCTTACGGGGCACTGGGGCCAACGTCCTGACTTTC. This sequence encodes CALRGTGANVLTF.

The chain carries TRBV28 and TRBJ1-3, with 11 bases fitting TRBD1. The CDR3 sequence is 17 residues long. Germline V CDR1 and CDR2: MDHEN, SYDVKM. V was clipped by 4 bases and J by 7 bases; unmatched bases: 12. CDR3 residues: CASSYPGQGVSPNTIYF. The CDR3 DNA reads TGTGCCAGCAGTTATCCGGGACAGGGGGTATCTCCCAACACCATATATTTT.

The CDR3 DNA reads TGTGCCAGCAGAGCCGGGACAAACTACGAGCAGTACTTC. Translation: CASRAGTNYEQYF. This sequence joins TRBV6-5 and TRBJ2-7, with D perhaps matching TRBD1 (6 bases). The CDR3 is made up of 13 amino acids. Germline CDR1 MNHEY, CDR2 SVGAGI. V dropped 6 bases and J dropped 3 bases, with 12 bases sitting between them.

This clone appeared a single time. This chain joins TRBV14 and TRBJ2-7, with D perhaps being TRBD1 or TRBD2 (7 bases each). The CDR3 totals 16 residues. Germline V gene data show CDR1 as SGHDN and CDR2 as FVKESK. The V and J ends lost 4 bases and 2 bases respectively, with 18 bases between them. CDR3 in amino acids: CASSPMGRGHTYEQYF. The CDR3 DNA is TGTGCCAGCAGCCCTATGGGGAGGGGGCATACCTACGAGCAGTACTTC. The complete variable domain, with remaining parts taken from reference TRBV14 and TRBJ2-7, reads EAGVTQFPSHSVIEKGQTVTLRCDPISGHDNLYWYRRVMGKEIKFLLHFVKESKQDESGMPNNRFLAERTGGTYSTLKVQPAELEDSGVYFCASSPMGRGHTYEQYFGPGTRLTVT.

The chain joins TRBV12-3 or TRBV12-4 to TRBJ2-2; D gene uncertain. CDR3 length equals 12 residues. The V and J ends lost 6 bases and 6 bases respectively, with 8 bases between them. CDR3: CASSAFPGELFF. The DNA of the CDR3 is TGTGCCAGCAGCGCCTTTCCCGGGGAGCTGTTTTTT.

This clone appeared once. The V and J genes are TRBV28 and TRBJ1-5, with D unresolved. Trimming cost V 1 base and J 7 bases, with 17 bases left between them. CDR1 is MDHEN, CDR2 SYDVKM, per germline. The CDR3 loop spans 16 amino acids. The CDR3 DNA follows: TGTGCCAGCAGTTTATCCCGGCGTCGGGGAAAACAGCCCCAGCATTTT. Its translation: CASSLSRRRGKQPQHF.

The V call is TRBV6-5, the J call TRBJ1-4; 10 positions agree with TRBD1. V lost 0 bases and J lost 8; bases outside the gene matches: 6. The CDR3 consists of 16 residues. Germline CDR1 is MNHEY and CDR2 is SVGAGI. The CDR3 spells CASSYSGQGVFEKLFF. The CDR3 nucleotides are TGTGCCAGCAGTTACTCCGGACAGGGGGTTTTCGAAAAACTGTTTTTT.

This clone was detected only a few times. CDR3 coding DNA: TGTGCCAGTGCCGGGACAGGTGAGGGCGAGCAGTACTTC. It translates to CASAGTGEGEQYF. This chain uses TRBV19 with TRBJ2-7, with 8 bases that match TRBD1. V gave up 8 bases and J gave up 6 bases; unmatched junction bases: 9. The CDR3 is 13 amino acids. Germline-derived CDR1 and CDR2 are LNHDA and SQIVND (reference sequence).

On this clone itself: A junction end diverges from the germline sequence, so it may reflect a read error. The rearrangement uses TRBV9 and TRBJ2-5, with TRBD2 matching 12 bases. The CDR3 runs 14 residues. Looked up from germline, CDR1 is SGDLS and CDR2 is YYNGEE. The chain's CDR3 is CASSRQASGRALDF. CDR3 sequence (DNA): TGTGCCAGCAGCCGACAGGCTAGCGGGAGGGCCTTGGACTTC.

The V and J genes are TRBV18 and TRBJ2-5; D gene ambiguous. CDR3 length equals 11 residues. The germline V and J ends were trimmed by 8 bases and 4 bases, with 8 bases remaining between them. Germline V gene data show CDR1 as KGHSH and CDR2 as LQKENI. The CDR3 bases are TGTGCCAGCAGGACCGGAGAGACCCAGTACTTC. Translation gives CASRTGETQYF.

The chain is built from TRBV28 and TRBJ1-1; perhaps TRBD1 as D (5 bases). This CDR3 has 14 amino acids. V lost 3 bases and J lost 5, with 13 bases in between. Per germline, CDR1 MDHEN and CDR2 SYDVKM. CDR3 loop: CASSFLGTGTEAFF. In nucleotides, the CDR3 is TGTGCCAGCAGTTTTTTGGGGACGGGGACTGAAGCTTTCTTT.

This sequence joins TRBV19 and TRBJ1-2, with a possible D match to TRBD1 (5 bases). CDR3 length: 13 amino acids. Trimming removed 6 bases at V and 2 bases at J, with 10 bases between. From germline, CDR1 is LNHDA and CDR2 SQIVND (reference sequence). CDR3 region: CASRLGRNYGYTF. The CDR3 DNA follows: TGTGCCAGTAGATTGGGACGGAACTATGGCTACACCTTC. The full variable domain, rest sourced from reference TRBV19 and TRBJ1-2, is DGGITQSPKYLFRKEGQNVTLSCEQNLNHDAMYWYRQDPGQGLRLIYYSQIVNDFQKGDIAEGYSVSREKKESFPLTVTSAQKNPTAFYLCASRLGRNYGYTFGSGTRLTVV.

This chain connects TRBV30 to TRBJ1-2, with D perhaps matching TRBD1 (5 bases). Germline V gene lookup returns CDR1 GTSNPN and CDR2 SVGIG (reference sequence). The CDR3 runs 13 residues. V lost 3 bases, J lost 7 bases, and 15 bases lay in between. DNA for the CDR3: TGTGCCTGGAGCTGGGGGACGGCTGGTGGCTACACCTTC. Its translation is CAWSWGTAGGYTF.

The chain recombines TRBV19 with TRBJ2-1; 12 bases fit TRBD2. This CDR3 region has 15 residues. The germline gives CDR1 LNHDA, CDR2 SQIVND (reference sequence). V trimming: 3 bases; J trimming: 7 bases; junction bases outside the gene matches: 4. The CDR3 loop reads CASSISSGGANEQFF. In nucleotides, the CDR3 is TGTGCCAGTAGTATCTCTAGCGGGGGGGCGAATGAGCAGTTCTTC.

Written as DNA, the CDR3 is TGTGCCAGCAGGGACTCTGGGACAGGTCCTGGCTACACCTTC. This gives the protein CASRDSGTGPGYTF. The gene calls are TRBV9 and TRBJ1-2; 8 nucleotides agree with TRBD1. This CDR3 contains 14 residues. CDR1 SGDLS and CDR2 YYNGEE come from the germline V gene. The trim removed 5 bases at V and 7 bases at J, leaving 10 bases unmatched.

This sequence joins TRBV3-1 (or the pseudogene TRBV3-2) and TRBJ2-4, with D unclear. In germline, CDR1 is LGHDT, CDR2 YNNKEL (reference sequence). The CDR3 is made up of 11 amino acids. Trimming pared 3 bases from V and 3 bases from J, leaving 0 bases between. CDR3 loop: CASSHKNIQYF. CDR3 DNA: TGTGCCAGCAGCCACAAAAACATTCAGTACTTC.

The chain is built from TRBV4-1 and TRBJ2-2; D possibly uses TRBD1 or TRBD2 (5 bases each). The V gene lost 4 bases and the J gene lost 5 bases, with 8 bases spanning the gap. This CDR3 region has 13 residues. The germline V gene encodes CDR1 MGHRA and CDR2 YSYEKL. CDR3 nucleotides: TGCGCCAGCAGCCGAGGGGCAACCGGGGAGCTGTTTTTT. Encoded protein: CASSRGATGELFF.

The genes are TRBV3-1 (or the pseudogene TRBV3-2) and TRBJ2-7; weak D call: TRBD1 (6 bases). V dropped 1 base and J dropped 4 bases, with 17 bases sitting between them. From germline, CDR1 is LGHDT and CDR2 YNNKEL (reference sequence). CDR3 length equals 16 residues. The CDR3 region has the DNA TGTGCCAGCAGCCAAGCTGGTAAACTAGGGGGTTACGAGCAGTACTTC. It specifies CASSQAGKLGGYEQYF.

The V gene is TRBV30, the J gene TRBJ1-4; 7 nucleotides line up with TRBD1. Trimming cost V 3 bases and J 1 base; bases outside gene matches: 5. CDR1 GTSNPN and CDR2 SVGIG come from the germline V gene (reference sequence). The CDR3 is made up of 15 amino acids. CDR3 DNA: TGTGCCTGGAGGCGAACAGGGGTAACTAATGAAAAACTGTTTTTT. It yields the protein CAWRRTGVTNEKLFF.

The chain links TRBV28 to TRBJ1-1; the D is unclear. Germline CDR1 reads MDHEN; CDR2 reads SYDVKM. CDR3 length equals 11 residues. Trimming took 10 bases from V and 6 from J, leaving 12 bases between them. CDR3 sequence reads: CATLRRPEAFF. Written as DNA, the CDR3 is TGTGCCACCCTAAGAAGACCTGAAGCTTTCTTT.

The CDR3 sequence is CASSPDRGRPTEAFF. The CDR3 nucleotides are TGTGCCAGCAGCCCGGACAGGGGGCGACCCACTGAAGCTTTCTTT. The rearrangement uses TRBV7-8 and TRBJ1-1; 11 bases agree with TRBD1. Germline trimming cut 5 bases from V and 4 bases from J; bases unmatched to any gene: 6. This CDR3 has 15 residues. Germline lookup yields CDR1 SGHVS and CDR2 FQNEAQ.

The rearrangement uses TRBV10-1 and TRBJ1-1; unclear D gene. Germline V CDR1 and CDR2: WNHNN, SYGVQD (reference sequence). This CDR3 contains 12 residues. V lost 7 bases, J lost 4 bases, and 10 bases lay in between. CDR3 bases: TGCGCCAGCAAGGGCCGCAGCACTGAAGCTTTCTTT. This sequence encodes CASKGRSTEAFF.

This clone was observed once. The V and J genes are TRBV2 and TRBJ2-2, with D unclear. Germline V CDR1 and CDR2: SNHLY, FYNNEI. The CDR3 sequence is 14 residues long. V was cut by 6 bases and J by 1 base, with 9 bases left in between. The CDR3 spells CASRLGRNTGELFF. CDR3 DNA sequence: TGTGCCAGCAGGCTGGGTCGGAACACCGGGGAGCTGTTTTTT.